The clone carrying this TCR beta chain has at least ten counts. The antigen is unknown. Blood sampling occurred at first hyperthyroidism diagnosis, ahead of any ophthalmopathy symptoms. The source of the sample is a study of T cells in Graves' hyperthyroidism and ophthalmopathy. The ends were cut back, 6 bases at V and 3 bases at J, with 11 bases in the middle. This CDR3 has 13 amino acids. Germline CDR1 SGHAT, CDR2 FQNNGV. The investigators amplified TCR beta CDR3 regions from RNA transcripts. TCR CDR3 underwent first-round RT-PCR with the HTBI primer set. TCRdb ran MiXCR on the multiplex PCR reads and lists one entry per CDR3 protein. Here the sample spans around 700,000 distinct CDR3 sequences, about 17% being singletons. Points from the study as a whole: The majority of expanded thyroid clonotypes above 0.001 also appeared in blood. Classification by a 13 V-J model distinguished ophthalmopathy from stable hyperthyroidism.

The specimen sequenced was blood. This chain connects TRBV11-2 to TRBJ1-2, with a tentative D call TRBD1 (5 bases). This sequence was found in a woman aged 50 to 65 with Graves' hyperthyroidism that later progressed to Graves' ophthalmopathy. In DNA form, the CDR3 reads TGTGCCAGCAGACTGGCACAGGACTATGGCTACACCTTC. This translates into CASRLAQDYGYTF.